One and the same sample provided the 19 T cell receptor beta chains below, sequenced in a study of blood T cell repertoires in COVID-19. The repertoire was sequenced with immunoSEQ multiplex PCR; TCRdb's copy has only in-frame clones and lacks some. The sample holds about 200,000 clones, more than 75% seen once. The sequenced sample consisted of peripheral blood. Receptors were obtained from a woman at least 80 years old with acute or convalescent COVID-19.

The chain couples TRBV9 to TRBJ1-2; a possible D gene is TRBD1 (6 bases). Germline loops: CDR1 SGDLS, CDR2 YYNGEE. The ends were cut back, 3 bases at V and 5 bases at J, with 14 bases in the middle. The CDR3 is 14 amino acids. The CDR3 DNA reads as TGTGCCAGCAGCGCTATGGACAGAGGATATGGCTACACCTTC. It codes for CASSAMDRGYGYTF.

This clone was picked up a small number of times. The chain employs TRBV11-2 and TRBJ1-5; 9 positions agree with TRBD1. The CDR3 runs 15 residues. Germline values: CDR1 SGHAT, CDR2 FQNNGV. The trim removed 3 bases at V and 4 bases at J, leaving 4 bases unmatched. The CDR3: CASSLTGGPNQPQHF. The CDR3 DNA follows: TGTGCCAGCAGCTTGACAGGGGGGCCTAATCAGCCCCAGCATTTT.

The genes are TRBV7-2 and TRBJ2-7, with D uncertain. From germline, CDR1 is SGHTA and CDR2 FQGNSA. This CDR3 contains 12 residues. Trimming took off 2 bases at V and 3 bases at J, with 5 bases between the two ends. The CDR3: CASSLPGYEQYF. CDR3 nucleotides: TGTGCCAGCAGCTTACCGGGCTACGAGCAGTACTTC.

Here the CDR3 DNA reads TGCGCCAGCAGCCCCGGGAGCGGGAGTTTAGGACAAGAGACCCAGTACTTC. It specifies CASSPGSGSLGQETQYF. The rearrangement links TRBV5-1 to TRBJ2-5; 8 positions match TRBD2. CDR3 size: 17 residues. After removal of 4 bases from V and 2 bases from J, the junction contained 13 bases not matched to a gene. Germline loops: CDR1 SGHRS, CDR2 YFSETQ.

The chain carries TRBV3-1 (or the pseudogene TRBV3-2) and TRBJ2-2; 10 nucleotides match TRBD2. CDR1 LGHDT and CDR2 YNNKEL come from the germline V gene (reference sequence). The CDR3 runs to 15 residues. V shed 10 bases and J 6 bases; nucleotides not matched to a gene: 11. The CDR3 coding sequence is TGTGCCACGAGCCCCAGACTAGCGGGTGCCGGGGAGCTGTTTTTT. Translated: CATSPRLAGAGELFF.

The chain combines TRBV5-1 with TRBJ2-1, with 8 nucleotides matching TRBD2. Trimming took 5 bases from V and 10 from J; bases not matched to a gene: 17. CDR3 size: 16 residues. CDR1 and CDR2 (germline): SGHRS, YFSETQ. CDR3 coding DNA: TGCGCCAGCAGTCCCCCGGGGGGGTACCGAACAGGCGAGCAGTTCTTC. As protein: CASSPPGGYRTGEQFF.

The chain combines TRBV5-4 with TRBJ2-2; a possible D gene is TRBD2 (5 bases). Per the germline V gene, CDR1 is SGHNT and CDR2 is YYREEE (reference sequence). V lost 5 bases and J lost 5, with 13 bases in between. This CDR3 is 14 amino acids long. CDR3 sequence (DNA): TGTGCCAGCAGGACCGATAGGAGGACCGGGGAGCTGTTTTTT. Its translation: CASRTDRRTGELFF.

The rearrangement links TRBV30 to TRBJ1-2; 8 nucleotides line up with TRBD1. Germline values: CDR1 GTSNPN, CDR2 SVGIG (reference sequence). This CDR3 is 14 amino acids long. V lost 2 bases, J lost 6 bases, and 8 bases stayed unmatched. CDR3 sequence: CAWSPDRAHHGYTF. The CDR3 DNA follows: TGTGCCTGGAGTCCGGACAGGGCCCACCATGGCTACACCTTC.

The rearrangement uses TRBV2 and TRBJ1-1, with D uncertain. Germline CDR1 and CDR2: SNHLY and FYNNEI. CDR3 length: 16 residues. V was trimmed by 5 bases and J by 0 bases, leaving 16 bases between them. The CDR3 sequence: CASSPPSRGMNTEAFF. As DNA, the CDR3 is TGTGCCAGCAGTCCACCCTCTCGCGGGATGAACACTGAAGCTTTCTTT.

The rearrangement links TRBV5-4 to TRBJ1-2, with TRBD1 as a possible D gene (5 bases). CDR1 and CDR2 from the germline V gene are SGHNT and YYREEE (reference sequence). This CDR3 has 16 amino acids. V lost 4 bases and J 3 bases, leaving 19 bases between the germline ends. Here the CDR3 DNA reads TGTGCCAGCAGCATTGGGGGGGTCAGGCGGGACTATGGCTACACCTTC. Translating it yields CASSIGGVRRDYGYTF.

This chain uses TRBV7-9 with TRBJ1-4, with D possibly being TRBD1 (5 bases). With 5 bases removed from V and 8 bases from J, the gap between germline ends came to 27 bases. The CDR3 runs to 18 residues. Germline assignment: CDR1 SEHNR and CDR2 FQNEAQ (reference sequence). CDR3 protein: CASSEPNPNRSPSEKLFF. CDR3 DNA sequence: TGTGCCAGCAGCGAACCGAACCCCAACAGGTCACCGTCCGAAAAACTGTTTTTT.

The rearrangement joins TRBV5-1 to TRBJ2-2; D ambiguous. In germline, CDR1 is SGHRS, CDR2 YFSETQ. The CDR3 has 13 residues. V was trimmed by 1 base and J by 4 bases, leaving 5 bases between them. The CDR3 DNA sequence: TGCGCCAGCAGCTTGTTCGGCACCGGGGAGCTGTTTTTT. Protein: CASSLFGTGELFF.

The V and J genes are TRBV9 and TRBJ2-3; 10 positions agree with TRBD2. This CDR3 is 16 amino acids long. V dropped 0 bases and J dropped 6; count of bases not matched to a gene: 7. Germline lookup yields CDR1 SGDLS and CDR2 YYNGEE. CDR3 DNA: TGTGCCAGCAGCGTAGCTAGCGGGAGAGTTCAGGATACGCAGTATTTT. Its protein product is CASSVASGRVQDTQYF.

V usage is TRBV3-1 (or the pseudogene TRBV3-2) and J usage is TRBJ2-3; 13 nucleotides agree with TRBD2. CDR1 and CDR2 (germline): LGHDT, YNNKEL (reference sequence). The CDR3 extends over 18 amino acids. V shed 6 bases and J 3 bases; nucleotides not matched to a gene: 12. Here the CDR3 DNA reads TGTGCCAGCAGTCGGACTAGCGGGAGTACTGGTTGGACAGATACGCAGTATTTT. It translates to CASSRTSGSTGWTDTQYF.

The chain employs TRBV6-5 and TRBJ1-1; D may be TRBD1 (6 bases). The ends were cut back, 4 bases at V and 5 bases at J, with 14 bases in the middle. The CDR3 is 14 amino acids. The germline V gene encodes CDR1 MNHEY and CDR2 SVGAGI. The CDR3 DNA follows: TGTGCCAGCAGTTTATACAGGGTTCGGACTGAAGCTTTCTTT. It translates to CASSLYRVRTEAFF.

The rearrangement joins TRBV27 to TRBJ2-1; D might be TRBD2 (7 bases). Trimming took off 6 bases at V and 2 bases at J, with 14 bases between the two ends. Germline lookup yields CDR1 MNHEY and CDR2 SMNVEV (reference sequence). The CDR3 length is 15 residues. CDR3 protein: CASRGAGAAYNEQFF. CDR3 in DNA: TGTGCCAGCAGGGGGGCGGGAGCTGCCTACAATGAGCAGTTCTTC.

V gene TRBV9 combines with J gene TRBJ2-5; TRBD2 matches at 11 bases. CDR3 length: 15 residues. V shed 6 bases and J 4 bases; nucleotides not matched to a gene: 8. The V gene's germline CDR1 is SGDLS and CDR2 YYNGEE. In DNA form, the CDR3 reads TGTGCCAGCACCAGTAGCGGGAGGGGGGTAGAGACCCAGTACTTC. It codes for CASTSSGRGVETQYF.

The CDR3 protein is CASSLGTQGNQPQHF. CDR3 nucleotides: TGTGCCAGCAGCTTAGGAACACAGGGAAATCAGCCCCAGCATTTT. The chain links TRBV11-2 to TRBJ1-5; weak D call: TRBD1 (6 bases). Germline-derived CDR1 and CDR2 are SGHAT and FQNNGV. The CDR3 sequence is 15 residues long. V was pared by 1 base and J by 4 bases, with 11 bases between.

The chain is built from TRBV7-3 and TRBJ1-5; no clear D gene. V lost 5 bases and J 3 bases, leaving 8 bases between the germline ends. Germline-derived CDR1 and CDR2 are SGHTA and FQGTGA. The CDR3 has 13 residues. CDR3 coding DNA: TGTGCCAGCAGCCCTGAGCCCAATCAGCCCCAGCATTTT. This translates into CASSPEPNQPQHF.